The entry that follows covers one T cell receptor beta chain sequence. The CDR3 has 14 amino acids. This entry belongs to a study of blood T cell repertoires in COVID-19. As for the study in general: Some COVID-19 samples were acute and others convalescent; all came from the United States, Italy and Spain.

Methods used by the authors: Amplified reference gene primers provided the basis for estimating nucleated cell counts. Repertoires were generated with immunoSEQ multiplex PCR, while TCRdb's copy carries only in-frame clones and drops some. V, J and clone size are those of that table, while D and trimming were read from the DNA. The table includes 250,000 to 300,000 clones, approximately 90% detected once. Seattle patient enrollment occurred during active infection, with longitudinal follow-up thereafter. The receptor's source is a woman younger than 45 with COVID-19, enrolled during active disease. The source material was peripheral blood. The chain combines TRBV21-1 with TRBJ2-5; the listed D gene, TRBD2, was not tested against the DNA. TRBV21-1 is described as a pseudogene. The CDR3 protein is CASIRGSEEETQYF. As DNA, the CDR3 is TGTGCCAGCATTCGGGGTAGCGAGGAAGAGACCCAGTACTTC.